The next 2 T cell receptor beta chains were all read from a single sample in a study of T cell clonality in common variable immunodeficiency. Using immunoSEQ multiplex PCR, the repertoire was profiled, and TCRdb retains in-frame clones only, with some absent. This sample has tens of thousands of clones, each found more than once. Sequences were obtained from peripheral blood mononuclear cells. The receptors derive from a person aged 18 to 75 in good health.

At least ten counts were recorded for this clone. The observed sequence ends 3 residues before the CDR3 terminus, with the missing tail filled in from the germline J gene. This chain uses TRBV5-1 with TRBJ1-5; D is perhaps TRBD1 (5 bases). CDR1 is SGHRS and CDR2 is YFSETQ in the germline V gene. The CDR3 is 14 residues long. Trimming stripped 4 bases from V and 6 bases from J, with 14 bases between. CDR3 protein: CASSRYSRGQPQHF. The DNA read from the CDR3 is TGCGCCAGCAGCCGATACTCGAGGGGTCAGCCC. Full variable domain (remainder filled in from reference TRBV5-1 and TRBJ1-5): KAGVTQTPRYLIKTRGQQVTLSCSPISGHRSVSWYQQTPGQGLQFLFEYFSETQRNKGNFPGRFSGRQFSNSRSEMNVSTLELGDSALYLCASSRYSRGQPQHFGDGTRLSIL.

This clone has ten or more counts. Coverage ceases 3 residues before the CDR3 finishes, and the germline J gene fills in the end. The chain combines TRBV5-4 with TRBJ1-1, with unresolved D. Trimming shortened V by 5 bases and J by 4 bases, and 9 bases separated the two germline ends. The CDR3 contains 12 residues. In germline, CDR1 is SGHNT, CDR2 YYREEE (reference sequence). Here the CDR3 reads CASSILRTEAFF. The sequenced part of the CDR3 DNA is TGTGCCAGCAGTATACTTCGCACTGAA.